This T cell receptor (beta chain) originates from a study of blood T cell repertoires in COVID-19. Source study methods: The assay estimated nucleated cells by amplifying reference gene primers. Sequenced by immunoSEQ multiplex PCR; TCRdb stores in-frame clones only, minus some. The V and J calls and clone size were taken over from that table, and D and trimming were inferred from the DNA. The table has 40,000 to 50,000 clones, over 60% seen once. Sequencing was carried out using peripheral blood. The sequence came from an older woman with acute or convalescent COVID-19.

The CDR3 sequence is CASSRLGIHSEQFF. As DNA, the CDR3 is TGTGCCAGCAGTCGACTAGGAATACACAGTGAGCAGTTCTTC. This chain joins TRBV3-1 (or the pseudogene TRBV3-2) and TRBJ2-1; maybe TRBD2 (6 bases). The CDR3 contains 14 residues. Germline CDR1 reads LGHDT; CDR2 reads YNNKEL (reference sequence). V lost 6 bases and J lost 9, with 18 bases in between.